This TCR beta chain was found in a study of T cell responses to AZD1222 COVID-19 vaccine. Study-wide results and limits: Sampling that yielded the repertoires occurred only after the peak T cell response. Donors skewed white British and female; clonal diversity was possibly underestimated. Reports say nearly half of spike-specific TCRs go after unmutated variant regions.

On this clone itself: Its antigen remains unknown.

Germline V gene data show CDR1 as SGHNT and CDR2 as YYREEE (reference sequence). The CDR3 is made up of 15 amino acids. Between the trimmed V and J ends, which lost 3 bases and 1 base, there was a span of 13 bases. Sequenced by immunoSEQ multiplex PCR; TCRdb stores in-frame clones only, minus some. The sample has about 140,000 clones. The sequenced sample consisted of peripheral blood. The clonotype was recovered from an adult in good health. This chain links TRBV5-4 with TRBJ1-1; D possibly corresponds to TRBD1 (5 bases). In nucleotides, the CDR3 is TGTGCCAGCAGCTCCCCTGTGACAGCGAACACTGAAGCTTTCTTT. This translates into CASSSPVTANTEAFF.